The clone carrying this TCR beta chain showed up just a few times. Researchers ran the assay at a deep level. The data were produced by immunoSEQ multiplex PCR, yet TCRdb's version contains in-frame clones alone and is incomplete. This sample has roughly 1,100,000 clones, with around 76% found just once. The sample belongs to a study of shared clonotypes between healthy human individuals. Partitioning of CD4+ cells yielded a CD45RA+ naive subset and a CD45RA-negative memory subset. There are 15 residues in the CDR3. V was clipped by 1 base and J by 4 bases; unmatched bases: 7. Germline V lookup: CDR1 LGHNA, CDR2 YNFKEQ.

The receptor was derived from a man aged 18 to 35 in good health. The sample consisted of memory CD4+ T cells sorted from blood. Subset: CD45RA-negative fraction. V gene TRBV4-2 combines with J gene TRBJ2-7; 7 bases align to TRBD2. CDR3 region: CASSQGEGNRYEQYF. In nucleotides, the CDR3 is TGTGCCAGCAGCCAAGGGGAGGGGAATCGGTACGAGCAGTACTTC.